The next 23 T cell receptor beta chains were all read from a single sample in a study of blood T cell repertoires in COVID-19. Sequencing was performed with immunoSEQ multiplex PCR; in TCRdb, only in-frame clones are kept and a portion is missing. In the table there are about 140,000 clones, 85% to 90% of which are singletons. The sample comprised peripheral blood. These receptor sequences come from a woman aged 55-69 years with acute or convalescent COVID-19.

V is TRBV6-5 and J is TRBJ1-3, with 7 bases aligning to TRBD1. This CDR3 contains 13 residues. After removal of 6 bases from V and 4 bases from J, the junction contained 3 bases not matched to a gene. Looked up from germline, CDR1 is MNHEY and CDR2 is SVGAGI. The CDR3 nucleotides read TGTGCCAGCAGAAGGGACAGAGGAAACACCATATATTTT. Protein product: CASRRDRGNTIYF.

This chain joins TRBV3-1 (or the pseudogene TRBV3-2) and TRBJ1-1; 8 nucleotides line up with TRBD1. From germline, CDR1 is LGHDT and CDR2 YNNKEL (reference sequence). Trimming cost V 4 bases and J 5 bases; bases outside gene matches: 9. This CDR3 region has 15 residues. The chain's CDR3 is CASSPQGAVFTEAFF. The CDR3 nucleotides are TGTGCCAGCAGCCCCCAGGGGGCCGTATTTACTGAAGCTTTCTTT.

J is TRBJ2-5 and V is TRBV19, with D possibly being TRBD2 (7 bases). The CDR3 is made up of 14 amino acids. Germline V lookup: CDR1 LNHDA, CDR2 SQIVND (reference sequence). The V and J ends lost 5 bases and 5 bases respectively, with 15 bases between them. The CDR3 sequence: CASSAGGPWETQYF. The CDR3 DNA reads TGTGCCAGTAGTGCCGGGGGGCCGTGGGAGACCCAGTACTTC.

The chain uses TRBV19 and TRBJ2-3, with 7 bases aligning to TRBD2. Losses at the gene ends were 4 bases for V and 10 bases for J; bases not matched to a gene: 8. The CDR3 consists of 13 residues. Per the germline V gene, CDR1 is LNHDA and CDR2 is SQIVND (reference sequence). The CDR3 sequence is CASSNSAGRAQYF. The DNA for the CDR3 is TGTGCCAGTAGTAACTCAGCGGGGAGGGCGCAGTATTTT. Looking up the rest from reference TRBV19 and TRBJ2-3 gives the full variable domain: DGGITQSPKYLFRKEGQNVTLSCEQNLNHDAMYWYRQDPGQGLRLIYYSQIVNDFQKGDIAEGYSVSREKKESFPLTVTSAQKNPTAFYLCASSNSAGRAQYFGPGTRLTVL.

The chain links TRBV18 to TRBJ1-4; D not resolved. Trimming pared 3 bases from V and 0 bases from J, leaving 5 bases between. Looked up from germline, CDR1 is KGHSH and CDR2 is LQKENI. The CDR3 runs to 14 residues. CDR3 DNA sequence: TGTGCCAGCTCACCGCAGTCAACTAATGAAAAACTGTTTTTT. Translated: CASSPQSTNEKLFF.

V and J are TRBV6-5 and TRBJ2-5; 8 positions agree with TRBD2. V gave up 5 bases and J gave up 0 bases; unmatched junction bases: 5. The CDR3 has 15 amino acids. Looked up from germline, CDR1 is MNHEY and CDR2 is SVGAGI. CDR3 residues: CASSNRGGYQETQYF. In DNA form, the CDR3 reads TGTGCCAGCAGTAATCGCGGGGGGTACCAAGAGACCCAGTACTTC.

This rearrangement joins TRBV4-1 to TRBJ2-6; the match to TRBD1 covers 9 bases. CDR1 is MGHRA, CDR2 YSYEKL, per germline. Trimming cost V 1 base and J 1 base; bases outside gene matches: 14. The CDR3 has 21 residues. The CDR3 protein is CASSQAFGTGPLLSGANVLTF. As DNA, the CDR3 is TGCGCCAGCAGCCAAGCTTTTGGGACAGGGCCTCTTCTATCTGGGGCCAACGTCCTGACTTTC.

Only a few counts were recorded for this clone. CDR3 loop: CASRTSGGPGELFF. DNA of the CDR3: TGTGCCAGCAGGACGAGCGGGGGGCCAGGGGAGCTGTTTTTT. The chain uses TRBV28 and TRBJ2-2; TRBD2 agrees at 9 bases. The germline V gene encodes CDR1 MDHEN and CDR2 SYDVKM. The CDR3 is 14 residues long. With 6 bases clipped from V and 8 bases from J, the junction kept 7 bases outside the gene matches.

This clone was counted only a few times. The gene calls are TRBV25-1 and TRBJ1-6; 9 nucleotides match TRBD1. The CDR3 runs to 15 residues. V gave up 6 bases and J gave up 4 bases; unmatched junction bases: 4. Per the germline V gene, CDR1 is MGHDK and CDR2 is SYGVNS. The CDR3 spells CASRGQGLYNSPLHF. CDR3 DNA: TGTGCCAGCAGGGGACAGGGATTATATAATTCACCCCTCCACTTT.

This chain connects TRBV7-2 to TRBJ2-3; 10 positions match TRBD2. Germline V gene data show CDR1 as SGHTA and CDR2 as FQGNSA. The CDR3 is made up of 14 amino acids. Trimming took 4 bases from V and 8 from J; bases not matched to a gene: 6. The DNA of the CDR3 is TGTGCCAGCAGCTCTTCTAGCGGGGGAGTTACGCAGTATTTT. Its translation: CASSSSSGGVTQYF.

This clone occurred once. CDR3 in amino acids: CASSQSTGVSYEQYF. Here the CDR3 DNA reads TGCGCCAGCAGCCAGAGCACAGGGGTTTCCTACGAGCAGTACTTC. The chain is built from TRBV4-1 and TRBJ2-7; 7 bases line up with TRBD1. Germline loops: CDR1 MGHRA, CDR2 YSYEKL. The CDR3 is made up of 15 amino acids. The trim removed 3 bases at V and 1 base at J, leaving 6 bases unmatched.

The chain employs TRBV28 and TRBJ1-2; TRBD1 might be the D (6 bases). With 7 bases removed from V and 8 bases from J, the gap between germline ends came to 17 bases. The CDR3 extends over 13 amino acids. Germline loops: CDR1 MDHEN, CDR2 SYDVKM. CDR3 sequence: CASTLDRNYGYTF. The CDR3 DNA follows: TGTGCCAGCACACTCGACAGGAATTACGGCTACACCTTC.

This rearrangement joins TRBV7-2 to TRBJ2-5; a weak D match, TRBD2 (6 bases). Germline V gives CDR1 SGHTA, CDR2 FQGNSA. V was pared by 1 base and J by 1 base, with 19 bases between. The CDR3 consists of 18 residues. CDR3 residues: CASSLGFSGGAIQETQYF. In DNA, the CDR3 is TGTGCCAGCAGCTTAGGGTTTTCGGGCGGGGCCATCCAAGAGACCCAGTACTTC.

The chain employs TRBV28 and TRBJ1-3; TRBD1 matches at 8 bases. The germline gives CDR1 MDHEN, CDR2 SYDVKM. Losses at the gene ends were 6 bases for V and 4 bases for J; bases not matched to a gene: 11. The length of the CDR3 is 16 residues. CDR3 sequence: CASRTDGTGQGNTIYF. CDR3 sequence (DNA): TGTGCCAGCAGAACCGATGGGACAGGCCAGGGAAACACCATATATTTT.

The V and J genes are TRBV12-5 and TRBJ1-2, with D tentatively TRBD1 (6 bases). V was trimmed by 7 bases and J by 12 bases, leaving 18 bases between them. CDR1 is LGHNT and CDR2 is FRNRAP in the germline V gene. The CDR3 loop spans 12 amino acids. The CDR3 loop is CASAIENRVNTF. The CDR3 DNA follows: TGTGCTAGTGCCATTGAAAACAGGGTTAACACCTTC.

The chain is built from TRBV11-3 and TRBJ1-1; TRBD1 is a possible D gene (6 bases). CDR3 size: 18 residues. V lost 3 bases and J lost 1, with 21 bases in between. Per germline, CDR1 SGHNT and CDR2 YENEEA. CDR3: CASSFRHRERGQNTEAFF. In DNA form, the CDR3 reads TGTGCCAGCAGCTTCAGACACAGGGAACGCGGGCAGAACACTGAAGCTTTCTTT.

The rearrangement links TRBV4-3 to TRBJ2-1, with 8 nucleotides matching TRBD2. Per the germline V gene, CDR1 is LGHNA and CDR2 is YSLEER. CDR3 length: 16 amino acids. J was trimmed by 6 bases and V by 1 base; bases with no gene match: 8. The chain's CDR3 is CASSQVGTRLGNEQFF. As DNA, the CDR3 is TGCGCCAGCAGCCAAGTTGGGACTAGGCTCGGCAATGAGCAGTTCTTC.

This chain joins TRBV9 and TRBJ2-3; weak D call: TRBD2 (6 bases). This CDR3 region has 14 residues. Trimming removed 7 bases from V and 0 bases from J, with 12 bases in between. Germline loops: CDR1 SGDLS, CDR2 YYNGEE. The CDR3 coding sequence is TGTGCCAGCCAACTAGCAGACAGCACAGATACGCAGTATTTT. Protein: CASQLADSTDTQYF.

The genes are TRBV14 and TRBJ1-3; the D gene is possibly TRBD1 (5 bases). With 1 base removed from V and 4 bases from J, the gap between germline ends came to 11 bases. The CDR3 has 15 amino acids. Germline V gives CDR1 SGHDN, CDR2 FVKESK. The chain's CDR3 is CASSQAQGTGNTIYF. The CDR3 nucleotides are TGTGCCAGCAGCCAAGCCCAGGGTACAGGAAACACCATATATTTT.

The rearrangement links TRBV19 to TRBJ2-1, with TRBD2 matching 9 bases. Per germline, CDR1 LNHDA and CDR2 SQIVND (reference sequence). This CDR3 comprises 14 residues. V trimming: 9 bases; J trimming: 2 bases; junction bases outside the gene matches: 5. The CDR3 spells CASLSGGTYNEQFF. CDR3 coding DNA: TGTGCCAGCCTCAGCGGGGGGACCTACAATGAGCAGTTCTTC.

This chain links TRBV4-1 with TRBJ1-5; D might be TRBD1 (5 bases). Germline V lookup: CDR1 MGHRA, CDR2 YSYEKL. Trimming removed 8 bases at V and 2 bases at J, with 16 bases between. The CDR3 is made up of 15 amino acids. The CDR3 sequence is CASSLGGARNQPQHF. CDR3 DNA: TGCGCCAGCTCCCTGGGAGGGGCCCGCAATCAGCCCCAGCATTTT.

V is TRBV27 and J is TRBJ1-2, with no clear D. Germline assignment: CDR1 MNHEY and CDR2 SMNVEV (reference sequence). The CDR3 is 15 amino acids. The V and J ends lost 3 bases and 2 bases respectively, with 13 bases between them. DNA of the CDR3: TGTGCCAGCAGTTTTATGGCAGGAGGGAACTATGGCTACACCTTC. Its translation is CASSFMAGGNYGYTF.

V gene TRBV2 combines with J gene TRBJ2-1; a weak D match, TRBD1 (6 bases). The CDR3 runs 14 residues. Germline values: CDR1 SNHLY, CDR2 FYNNEI. V was clipped by 8 bases and J by 5 bases, with 16 bases between them. CDR3 sequence reads: CASAATRGHNEQFF. CDR3 sequence (DNA): TGTGCCAGCGCCGCGACCAGGGGCCACAATGAGCAGTTCTTC.